This T cell receptor beta chain was found in a study of cytomegalovirus exposure and HLA in healthy donors. This CDR3 spans 15 amino acids. Germline CDR1 reads SGDLS; CDR2 reads YYNGEE. V shed 0 bases and J shed 2 bases, with 6 bases lying between them. This clone has a single count. PCR employed 60 Vbeta and 13 Jbeta primers. Only in-frame clones appear in the TCRdb table, and some are missing; sequencing was by immunoSEQ multiplex PCR. The table shows some 150,000 clones, with roughly 78% occurring only once. The sequence was obtained from a man aged 40-49 years in good health and CMV-seropositive. The sequenced material came from PBMCs. V gene TRBV9 combines with J gene TRBJ2-6; possible D gene TRBD2, 5 bases. The chain's CDR3 is CASSVVRAGANVLTF. The CDR3 DNA reads TGTGCCAGCAGCGTAGTGAGGGCTGGGGCCAACGTCCTGACTTTC.